The 2 T cell receptor beta chains below were found in one sample sequenced in a study of CD8 T cells in ankylosing spondylitis. The study's findings and limits: The study identified a TCR beta motif of several highly homologous variants that appeared characteristic of ankylosing spondylitis blood.

No antigen has been assigned to these receptors. In TCRdb, the 5' RACE reads were re-called with MiXCR into one record per CDR3 protein. The sample includes hundreds of thousands of distinct CDR3 sequences, 12% of them seen just once. Material: blood, either unsorted or a sorted T cell fraction (not recorded which). These receptors originate from a male donor with ankylosing spondylitis.

The chain uses TRBV29-1 and TRBJ2-3; 9 bases align to TRBD1. This CDR3 contains 13 residues. CDR1 is SQVTM and CDR2 is ANQGSEA in the germline V gene. With V trimmed by 7 bases and J by 1 base, 3 bases remained unmatched. CDR3 sequence reads: CSAWTGGTDTQYF. The CDR3 bases are TGCAGCGCCTGGACAGGGGGCACAGATACGCAGTATTTT.

The chain links TRBV7-6 to TRBJ2-5; D may match TRBD1 or TRBD2 (6 bases each). Germline V CDR1 and CDR2: SGHVS, FNYEAQ. V lost 5 bases and J 0 bases, leaving 13 bases between the germline ends. The CDR3 contains 15 residues. The CDR3 here is CASSKGGIYQETQYF. Here the CDR3 DNA reads TGTGCCAGCAGCAAGGGGGGTATCTACCAAGAGACCCAGTACTTC. Supplemented by reference TRBV7-6 and TRBJ2-5, the full variable domain reads GAGVSQSPRYKVTKRGQDVALRCDPISGHVSLYWYRQALGQGPEFLTYFNYEAQQDKSGLPNDRFSAERPEGSISTLTIQRTEQRDSAMYRCASSKGGIYQETQYFGPGTRLLVL.